This TCR beta chain was sequenced in a study of T cells after yellow fever vaccination. Overall study: Preparation of the low-cell-number fractions used SMART-Seq v4 Ultra Low Input.

Overall study results and limits: One caveat is that FACS-sorted repertoires could contain abundant clonotypes contaminating from the bulk population.

This CDR3 has 15 amino acids. Germline lookup yields CDR1 MNHEY and CDR2 SVGAGI. J lost 5 bases, V lost 4 bases, and 6 bases had no gene match. This clonotype was counted only a few times. Antigen specificity is unknown. Universal primer sites and UMIs were introduced during 5'RACE template-switching synthesis of TCR cDNA. MiXCR was run by TCRdb on the 5' RACE reads, yielding one entry per CDR3 protein. The sample records 500,000 to 700,000 distinct CDR3 sequences, roughly 19% being singletons. This specimen consisted of PBMCs, obtained 15 days after the yellow fever booster vaccination. The chain is built from TRBV6-5 and TRBJ2-5, with 11 bases fitting TRBD2. This sequence was found in a man aged 25 to 45 who received the YFV17D yellow fever vaccine. The CDR3 here is CASSFFPSGRETQYF. The CDR3 coding sequence is TGTGCCAGCAGTTTTTTTCCTAGCGGGAGGGAGACCCAGTACTTC.